The present T cell receptor (beta chain) was sequenced within a study of T cell responses to AZD1222 COVID-19 vaccine. General study results and limits: Most donors were white British, females outnumbered males, and clonal diversity was possibly underestimated. Reports say nearly half of spike-specific TCRs go after unmutated variant regions.

The protocol was immunoSEQ multiplex PCR, while the TCRdb copy is restricted to in-frame clones and leaves out a portion. The table shows approximately 110,000 clones, with approximately 88% occurring only once. The junction had 13 bases not matched to a gene; V was cut back by 1 base and J by 4 bases. Germline V CDR1 and CDR2: SGDLS, YYNGEE. The CDR3 contains 18 residues. Concerning this clone: Its antigen is not known.

The TCR originated in an adult in good health. Sample: peripheral blood, taken on day 0 of AZD1222 vaccination. The V call is TRBV9, the J call TRBJ2-1; 8 bases are shared with TRBD2. The CDR3 nucleotides read TGTGCCAGCAGCGTATTGAGCGGCGGCGGGGGGCCATACAATGAGCAGTTCTTC. This translates into CASSVLSGGGGPYNEQFF.